The clone carrying this T cell receptor (beta chain) occurred a few times. Its specificity is not known. This sample is part of a study of T cell therapy after organ transplantation. These transplant recipients had drug-resistant or recurrent cytomegalovirus infection. The assay was immunoSEQ multiplex PCR, and TCRdb's table has in-frame clones only and misses some. The sample shows over 45,000 clones, 94% of them seen only once. Study observations and caveats: Effects of concurrent antirejection and antiviral medications were not evaluable. In nonresponders, large pretherapy expansions changed minimally after therapy. Poor CD8+ T cell yield may explain few expansions in nonresponders.

The CDR3 extends over 10 amino acids. Germline lookup yields CDR1 DFQATT and CDR2 SNEGSKA (reference sequence). V lost 3 bases to trimming and J lost 7 bases, with 6 bases between them. The sample was CD8+ T cells from blood, taken before autologous CMV-specific T cell therapy. This chain joins TRBV20-1 and TRBJ1-1; no definite D call. This clonotype originated in a human patient who had received a solid organ transplant and had CMV disease. DNA for the CDR3: TGCAGTGCTAGTGGGAATGAAGCTTTCTTT. This translates into CSASGNEAFF.